This T cell receptor beta chain was identified during a study of shared clonotypes between healthy human individuals. Turning to this clone: As yet, its antigen is unknown.

CDR1 is SNHLY and CDR2 is FYNNEI in the germline V gene. The CDR3 runs 15 residues. Trimming removed 6 bases from V and 0 bases from J; junction bases left unmatched: 6. Investigators divided CD4+ cells into CD45RA+ naive and CD45RA-negative memory subsets. Study-wide points: Richness estimates generally favored naive over memory subsets.

Sorted-subset replicate PCRs used about 200 ng of genomic DNA. This amount corresponded to some 30,000 T cell genomes. Clones were sequenced by immunoSEQ multiplex PCR, and TCRdb holds only the in-frame ones, with some missing. The table lists nearly 1 million clones, about three quarters of them singletons. The chain uses TRBV2 and TRBJ2-5; 8 nucleotides match TRBD1. Specimen: memory CD4+ T cells sorted from blood. The subset here: CD45RA-negative fraction. The TCR comes from a man between 18 and 29 years old in good health. In nucleotides, the CDR3 is TGTGCCAGCAGGGAAAGACAGGGGTACCAAGAGACCCAGTACTTC. Protein sequence: CASRERQGYQETQYF.